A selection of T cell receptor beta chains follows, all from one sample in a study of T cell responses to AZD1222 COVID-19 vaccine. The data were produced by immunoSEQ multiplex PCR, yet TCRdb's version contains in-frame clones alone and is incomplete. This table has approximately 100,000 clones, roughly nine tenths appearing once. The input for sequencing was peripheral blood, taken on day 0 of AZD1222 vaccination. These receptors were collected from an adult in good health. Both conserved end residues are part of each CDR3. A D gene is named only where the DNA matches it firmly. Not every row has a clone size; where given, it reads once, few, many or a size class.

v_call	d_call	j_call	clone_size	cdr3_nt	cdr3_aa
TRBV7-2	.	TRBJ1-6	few	TGTGCCAGCAGCCTAAGACATCCGAGCTCCTATAATTCACCCCTCCACTTT	CASSLRHPSSYNSPLHF
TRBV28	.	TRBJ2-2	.	TGTGCCAGCAGTTTCCTGGCCAGGTCGAACACCGGGGAGCTGTTTTTT	CASSFLARSNTGELFF
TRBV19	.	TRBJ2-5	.	TGTGCCAGTAGTCTACGGGTCTCGGCGGCGGAGACCCAGTACTTC	CASSLRVSAAETQYF
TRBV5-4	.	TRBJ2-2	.	TGTGCCAGCAGCTTGGTTGGATCCCCGGGGGAGCTGTTTTTT	CASSLVGSPGELFF
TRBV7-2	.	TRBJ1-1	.	TGTGCCAGCAGCTTAGTGGAAGGGTACGGCACTGAAGCTTTCTTT	CASSLVEGYGTEAFF
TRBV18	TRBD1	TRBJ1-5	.	TGTGCCAGCTCGCAGGGGACAGGGGGCTTTCAGCCCCAGCATTTT	CASSQGTGGFQPQHF
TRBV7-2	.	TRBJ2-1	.	TGTGCCAGCAGCTTAGCGCTATCGGGAGCTCCAACTGAGCAGTTCTTC	CASSLALSGAPTEQFF
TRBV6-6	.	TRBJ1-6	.	TGTGCCAGCAGTTACAGGGAGGATACACCCCTCCACTTT	CASSYREDTPLHF
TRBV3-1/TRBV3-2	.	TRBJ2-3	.	TGTGCCAGCAGCCAAGATCCCCTCCGCACAGATACGCAGTATTTT	CASSQDPLRTDTQYF
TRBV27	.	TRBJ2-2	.	TGTGCCAGCAGTTTAGCGGGTCTCGACACCGGGGAGCTGTTTTTT	CASSLAGLDTGELFF